This TCR beta chain was recovered during a study of blood T cell repertoires in COVID-19. Germline values: CDR1 SGHRS, CDR2 YFSETQ. Losses at the gene ends were 4 bases for V and 7 bases for J; bases not matched to a gene: 7. The CDR3 sequence is 14 residues long. Sequencing was performed with immunoSEQ multiplex PCR; in TCRdb, only in-frame clones are kept and a portion is missing. This sample yields some 48,000 clones, of which about 81% are seen a single time; roughly two fifths belongs to the top ten. The chain joins TRBV5-1 to TRBJ2-2; 7 nucleotides agree with TRBD1. The sample consisted of peripheral blood. The sequence came from a human donor in a cohort sampled during active COVID-19. In nucleotides, the CDR3 is TGCGCCAGCAGCCTCCTTTGGGACAGCGGGGAGCTGTTTTTT. It translates to CASSLLWDSGELFF.